The TCR beta chain described here comes from a study of patients and donors after allogeneic stem cell transplantation. This clonotype was seen only a few times. TCRdb reanalysed the RT-PCR reads using MiXCR and keeps one entry per CDR3 protein. Of about a million distinct CDR3 sequences detected, under 20% appear once; the ten largest clones hold 5% to 7.5%. Germline loops: CDR1 SGHNT, CDR2 YENEEA. Trimming left V 7 bases short and J 1 base short, with 13 bases between. This CDR3 comprises 15 residues. The chain has TRBV11-3 and TRBJ2-2; no clear D gene. The source of this sequence is a human donor who was either an allogeneic HSCT recipient or a stem cell or donor lymphocyte infusion donor (not recorded which). It is not recorded whose cells these are; they may come from a transplant donor. Sequenced input: blood, either unsorted or a sorted T cell fraction (not recorded which). The CDR3 protein is CASKDVVMNTGELFF. Written as DNA, the CDR3 is TGTGCCAGCAAGGACGTAGTGATGAACACCGGGGAGCTGTTTTTT.